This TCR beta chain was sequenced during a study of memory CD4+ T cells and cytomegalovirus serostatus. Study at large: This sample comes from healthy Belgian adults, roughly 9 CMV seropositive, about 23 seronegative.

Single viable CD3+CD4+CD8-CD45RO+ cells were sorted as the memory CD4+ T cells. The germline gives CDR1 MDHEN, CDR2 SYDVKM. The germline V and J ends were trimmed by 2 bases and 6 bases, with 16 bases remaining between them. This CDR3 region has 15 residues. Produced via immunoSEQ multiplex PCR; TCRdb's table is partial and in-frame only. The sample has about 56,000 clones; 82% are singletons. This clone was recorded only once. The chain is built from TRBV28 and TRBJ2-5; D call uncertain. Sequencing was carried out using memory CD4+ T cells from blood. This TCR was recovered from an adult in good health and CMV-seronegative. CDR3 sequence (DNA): TGTGCCAGCAGTTTAGGCGGTCCTAGATTGAAGACCCAGTACTTC. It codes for CASSLGGPRLKTQYF.